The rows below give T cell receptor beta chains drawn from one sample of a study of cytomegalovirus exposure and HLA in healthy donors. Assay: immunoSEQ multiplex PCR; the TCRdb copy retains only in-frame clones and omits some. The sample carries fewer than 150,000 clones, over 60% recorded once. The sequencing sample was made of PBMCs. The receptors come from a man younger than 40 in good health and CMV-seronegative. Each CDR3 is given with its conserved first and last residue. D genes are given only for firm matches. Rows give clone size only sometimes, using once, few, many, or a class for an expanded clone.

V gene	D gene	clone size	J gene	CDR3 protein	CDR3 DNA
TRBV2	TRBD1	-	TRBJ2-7	CASRQTGGQFYEQYF	TGTGCCAGCAGACAGACAGGGGGCCAATTCTACGAGCAGTACTTC
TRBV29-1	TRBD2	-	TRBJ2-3	CSVERREAPTDTQYF	TGCAGCGTTGAACGGCGGGAGGCCCCCACAGATACGCAGTATTTT
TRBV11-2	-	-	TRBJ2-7	CASSQERGRTLTYEQYF	TGTGCCAGCAGCCAAGAACGGGGTAGGACCCTGACCTACGAGCAGTACTTC
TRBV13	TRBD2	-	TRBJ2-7	CASGTSGAGEQYF	TGTGCCAGTGGGACTAGCGGGGCGGGTGAGCAGTACTTC
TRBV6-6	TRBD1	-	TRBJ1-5	CASSLQGTASPQHF	TGTGCCAGCAGTTTACAAGGGACAGCCTCGCCCCAGCATTTT
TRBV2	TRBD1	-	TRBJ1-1	CAIAYGTGGPLEAFF	TGTGCCATCGCATACGGGACAGGGGGCCCTCTTGAAGCTTTCTTT
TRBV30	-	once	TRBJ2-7	CAWSVRTDGWQYF	TGTGCCTGGAGTGTACGGACTGACGGGTGGCAGTACTTC
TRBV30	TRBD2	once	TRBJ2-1	CAYGLAGAVEQFF	TGTGCGTACGGACTAGCGGGAGCTGTTGAGCAGTTCTTC
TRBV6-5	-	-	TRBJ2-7	CASSRESKMAYEQYF	TGTGCCAGCAGCCGAGAGAGTAAGATGGCCTACGAGCAGTACTTC
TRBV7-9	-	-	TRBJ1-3	CASSYATDRNTIYF	TGTGCCAGCAGCTACGCGACAGACCGAAACACCATATATTTT
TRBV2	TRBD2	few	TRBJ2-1	CATPRTSGSYNEQFF	TGTGCCACCCCAAGGACTAGCGGTTCCTACAATGAGCAGTTCTTC
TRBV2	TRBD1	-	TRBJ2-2	CASSATGGNTGELFF	TGTGCCAGCAGTGCGACAGGGGGTAACACCGGGGAGCTGTTTTTT
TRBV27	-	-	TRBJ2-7	CASSLAPTYEQYF	TGTGCCAGCAGTCTAGCTCCCACCTACGAGCAGTACTTC
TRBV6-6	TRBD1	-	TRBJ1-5	CASSSGTGGTQPQHF	TGTGCCAGCAGTTCCGGGACAGGGGGAACTCAGCCCCAGCATTTT
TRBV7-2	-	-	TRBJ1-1	CASSYSIEWARENTEAFF	TGTGCCAGCAGCTACTCTATAGAATGGGCACGAGAGAACACTGAAGCTTTCTTT
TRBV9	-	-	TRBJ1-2	CASSVPRYGYTF	TGTGCCAGCAGTGTCCCTAGGTATGGCTACACCTTC
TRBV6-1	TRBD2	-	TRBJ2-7	CASTERESYEQYF	TGTGCCAGCACAGAGCGGGAGTCCTACGAGCAGTACTTC
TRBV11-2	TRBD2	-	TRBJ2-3	CASRVAGGVDTQYF	TGTGCCAGCAGGGTAGCGGGAGGGGTGGATACGCAGTATTTT
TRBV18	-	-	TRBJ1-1	CASSPLGVNTEAFF	TGTGCCAGCTCACCACTGGGAGTGAACACTGAAGCTTTCTTT
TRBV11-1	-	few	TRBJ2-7	CASSLGRPYEQYF	TGTGCCAGCAGCTTAGGGCGGCCCTACGAGCAGTACTTC
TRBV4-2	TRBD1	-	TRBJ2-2	CASSQRTGPNTGELFF	TGTGCCAGCAGCCAACGGACAGGGCCGAACACCGGGGAGCTGTTTTTT
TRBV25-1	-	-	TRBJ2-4	CASSEDTNIQYF	TGTGCCAGCAGTGAGGACACGAACATTCAGTACTTC
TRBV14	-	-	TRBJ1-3	CASSPYGGGNTIYF	TGTGCCAGCAGCCCCTATGGGGGGGGAAACACCATATATTTT
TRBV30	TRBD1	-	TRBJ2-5	CAWSEPGQARETQYF	TGTGCCTGGAGCGAACCGGGACAGGCTCGAGAGACCCAGTACTTC
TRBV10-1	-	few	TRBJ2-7	CASSDLARTTYEQYF	TGCGCCAGCAGTGATTTGGCCAGAACGACCTACGAGCAGTACTTC
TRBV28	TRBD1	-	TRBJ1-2	CAGSSGQNYGYTF	TGTGCCGGCTCATCGGGACAGAACTATGGCTACACCTTC
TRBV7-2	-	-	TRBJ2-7	CASSGSGYSYEQYF	TGTGCCAGCAGCGGCAGCGGGTACTCCTACGAGCAGTACTTC
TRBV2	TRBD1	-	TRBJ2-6	CARKWTGAGANVLAF	TGTGCCAGGAAGTGGACAGGGGCTGGGGCCAACGTCCTGGCTTTC
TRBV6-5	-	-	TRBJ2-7	CASTKWGESSYEQYF	TGTGCCAGCACCAAGTGGGGGGAGAGCTCCTACGAGCAGTACTTC
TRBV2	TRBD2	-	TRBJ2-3	CASLLAGVSDTQYF	TGTGCCAGTCTTCTAGCGGGAGTGTCGGATACGCAGTATTTT
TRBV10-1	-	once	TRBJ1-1	CASSSDTYTEAFF	TGCGCCAGCAGTAGTGACACCTACACTGAAGCTTTCTTT
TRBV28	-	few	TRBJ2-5	CASSLINSETQYF	TGTGCCAGCAGTTTAATCAATTCCGAGACCCAGTACTTC
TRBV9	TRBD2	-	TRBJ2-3	CASSVGTSGASTDTQYF	TGTGCCAGCAGCGTTGGTACTAGCGGGGCTAGCACAGATACGCAGTATTTT
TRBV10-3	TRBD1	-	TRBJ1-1	CAISAFGTGGMNTEAFF	TGTGCCATCAGTGCATTTGGGACAGGGGGCATGAACACTGAAGCTTTCTTT
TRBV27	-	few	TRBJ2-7	CASSLSGLREQYF	TGTGCCAGCAGTTTGTCAGGGCTTCGCGAGCAGTACTTC
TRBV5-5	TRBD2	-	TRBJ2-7	CASSLAGGGGPSYEQYF	TGTGCCAGCAGCTTGGCCGGGGGGGGAGGGCCCTCCTACGAGCAGTACTTC
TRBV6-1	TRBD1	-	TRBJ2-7	CASSAGQARSYEQYF	TGTGCCAGCAGTGCCGGACAGGCCCGCTCCTACGAGCAGTACTTC
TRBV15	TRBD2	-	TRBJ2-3	CATSRREGTSTDTQYF	TGTGCCACCAGCAGGCGGGAGGGCACTAGCACAGATACGCAGTATTTT
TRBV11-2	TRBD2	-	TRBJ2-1	CASSPEEREGNEQFF	TGTGCCAGCAGCCCCGAAGAGCGGGAGGGGAATGAGCAGTTCTTC
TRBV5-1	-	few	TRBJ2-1	CASSLGLAGNNEQFF	TGCGCCAGCAGCTTGGGTCTGGCAGGGAACAATGAGCAGTTCTTC
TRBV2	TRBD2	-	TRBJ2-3	CATMQAGGSDTQYF	TGTGCCACCATGCAAGCGGGAGGTTCAGATACGCAGTATTTT
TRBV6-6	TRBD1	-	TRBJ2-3	CASSPRQGAGATQYF	TGTGCCAGCAGTCCCAGACAGGGGGCCGGGGCTACGCAGTATTTT